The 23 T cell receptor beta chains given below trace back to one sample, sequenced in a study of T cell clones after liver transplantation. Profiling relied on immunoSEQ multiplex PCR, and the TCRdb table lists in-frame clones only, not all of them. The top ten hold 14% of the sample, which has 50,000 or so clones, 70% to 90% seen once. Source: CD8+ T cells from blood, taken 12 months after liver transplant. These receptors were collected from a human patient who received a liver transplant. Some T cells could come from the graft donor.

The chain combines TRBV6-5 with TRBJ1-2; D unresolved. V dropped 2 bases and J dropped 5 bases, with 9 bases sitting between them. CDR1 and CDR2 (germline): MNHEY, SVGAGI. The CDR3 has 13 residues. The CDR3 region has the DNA TGTGCCAGCAGTTACGAGACGGGATATGGCTACACCTTC. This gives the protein CASSYETGYGYTF.

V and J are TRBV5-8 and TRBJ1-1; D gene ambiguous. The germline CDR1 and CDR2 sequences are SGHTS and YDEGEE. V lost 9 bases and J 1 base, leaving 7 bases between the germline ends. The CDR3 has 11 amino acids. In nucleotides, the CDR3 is TGTGCCACGAAGGAGAACACTGAAGCTTTCTTT. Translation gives CATKENTEAFF.

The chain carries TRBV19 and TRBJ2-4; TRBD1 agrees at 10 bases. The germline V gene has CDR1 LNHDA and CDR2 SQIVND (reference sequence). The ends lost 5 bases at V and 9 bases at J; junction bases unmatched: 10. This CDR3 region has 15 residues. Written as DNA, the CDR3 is TGTGCCAGTAGTTTTCAGACAGGGGGCAATCGCATTCAGTACTTC. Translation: CASSFQTGGNRIQYF.

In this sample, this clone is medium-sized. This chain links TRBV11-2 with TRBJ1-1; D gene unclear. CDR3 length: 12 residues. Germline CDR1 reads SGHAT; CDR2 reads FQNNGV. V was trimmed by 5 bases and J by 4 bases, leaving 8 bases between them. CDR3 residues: CASSPISTEAFF. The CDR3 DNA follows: TGTGCCAGCAGCCCCATCAGCACTGAAGCTTTCTTT. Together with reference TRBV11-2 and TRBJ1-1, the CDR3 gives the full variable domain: EAGVAQSPRYKIIEKRQSVAFWCNPISGHATLYWYQQILGQGPKLLIQFQNNGVVDDSQLPKDRFSAERLKGVDSTLKIQPAKLEDSAVYLCASSPISTEAFFGQGTRLTVV.

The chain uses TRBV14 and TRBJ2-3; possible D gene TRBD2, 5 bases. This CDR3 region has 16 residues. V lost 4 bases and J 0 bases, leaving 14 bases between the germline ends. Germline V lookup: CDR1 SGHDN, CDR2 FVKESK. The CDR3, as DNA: TGTGCCAGCAGCCCCCTGGGCGGGTCTAGCACAGATACGCAGTATTTT. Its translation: CASSPLGGSSTDTQYF.

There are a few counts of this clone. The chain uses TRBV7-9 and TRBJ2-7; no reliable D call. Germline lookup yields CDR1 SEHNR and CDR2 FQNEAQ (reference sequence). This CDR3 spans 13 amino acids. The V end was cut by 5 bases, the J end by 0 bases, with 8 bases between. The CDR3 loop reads CASSPPLSYEQYF. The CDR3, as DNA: TGTGCCAGCAGCCCCCCCCTCTCCTACGAGCAGTACTTC.

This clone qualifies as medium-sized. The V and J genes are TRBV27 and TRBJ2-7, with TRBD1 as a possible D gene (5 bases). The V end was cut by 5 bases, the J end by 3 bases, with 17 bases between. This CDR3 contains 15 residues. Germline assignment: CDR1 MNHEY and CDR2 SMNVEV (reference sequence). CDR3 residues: CASSPADTFYYEQYF. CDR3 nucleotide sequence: TGTGCCAGCAGTCCGGCGGACACGTTCTACTACGAGCAGTACTTC.

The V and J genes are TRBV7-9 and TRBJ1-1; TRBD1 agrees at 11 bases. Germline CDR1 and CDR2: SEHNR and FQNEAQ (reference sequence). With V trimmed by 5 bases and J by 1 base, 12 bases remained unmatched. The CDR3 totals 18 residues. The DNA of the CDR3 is TGTGCCAGCAGCCCTGGTGCGGGACAGGGGGGTTCGAACACTGAAGCTTTCTTT. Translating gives CASSPGAGQGGSNTEAFF.

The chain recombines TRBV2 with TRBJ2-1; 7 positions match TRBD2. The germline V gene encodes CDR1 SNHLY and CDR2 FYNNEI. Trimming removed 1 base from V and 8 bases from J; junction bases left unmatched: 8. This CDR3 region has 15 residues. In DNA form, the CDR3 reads TGTGCCAGCAGTGAAGGCCCAGCGGGAACGGATGAGCAGTTCTTC. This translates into CASSEGPAGTDEQFF.

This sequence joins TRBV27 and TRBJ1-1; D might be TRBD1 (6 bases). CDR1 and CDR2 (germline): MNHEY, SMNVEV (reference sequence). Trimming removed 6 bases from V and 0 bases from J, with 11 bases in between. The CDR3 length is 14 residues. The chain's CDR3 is CASSPTGMNTEAFF. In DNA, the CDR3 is TGTGCCAGCAGCCCCACAGGGATGAACACTGAAGCTTTCTTT.

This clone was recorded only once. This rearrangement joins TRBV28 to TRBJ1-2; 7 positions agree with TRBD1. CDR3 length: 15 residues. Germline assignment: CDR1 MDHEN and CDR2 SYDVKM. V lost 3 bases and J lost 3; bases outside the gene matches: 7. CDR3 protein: CASSFDRDNYYGYTF. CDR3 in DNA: TGTGCCAGCAGTTTCGACAGGGACAATTACTATGGCTACACCTTC.

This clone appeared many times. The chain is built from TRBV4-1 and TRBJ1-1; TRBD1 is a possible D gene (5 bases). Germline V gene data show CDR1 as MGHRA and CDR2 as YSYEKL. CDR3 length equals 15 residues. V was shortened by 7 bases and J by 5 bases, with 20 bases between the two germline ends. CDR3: CASTSEGTRRTEAFF. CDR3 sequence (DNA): TGCGCCAGCACCTCGGAGGGGACCCGGAGGACTGAAGCTTTCTTT.

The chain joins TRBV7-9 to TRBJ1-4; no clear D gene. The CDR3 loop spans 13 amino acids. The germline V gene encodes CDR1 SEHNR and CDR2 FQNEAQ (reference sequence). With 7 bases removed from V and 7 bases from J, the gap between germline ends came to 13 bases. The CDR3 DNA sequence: TGTGCCAGCACTCCGAGTGCCCGTGAAAAACTGTTTTTT. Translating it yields CASTPSAREKLFF.

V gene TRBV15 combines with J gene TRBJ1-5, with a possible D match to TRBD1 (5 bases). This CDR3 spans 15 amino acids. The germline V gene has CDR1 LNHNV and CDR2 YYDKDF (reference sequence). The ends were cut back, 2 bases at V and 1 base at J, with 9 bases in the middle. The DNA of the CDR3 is TGTGCCACCAGCAGAAGGGGTACGAGCAATCAGCCCCAGCATTTT. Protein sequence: CATSRRGTSNQPQHF.

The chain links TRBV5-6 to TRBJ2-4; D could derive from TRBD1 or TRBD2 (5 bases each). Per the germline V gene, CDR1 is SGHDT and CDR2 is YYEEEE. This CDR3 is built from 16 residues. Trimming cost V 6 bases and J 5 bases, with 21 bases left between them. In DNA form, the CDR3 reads TGTGCCAGCAAGAACCTATGGACTGACAGCGAAAACATTCAGTACTTC. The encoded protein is CASKNLWTDSENIQYF. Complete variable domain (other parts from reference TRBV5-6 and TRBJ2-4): DAGVTQSPTHLIKTRGQQVTLRCSPKSGHDTVSWYQQALGQGPQFIFQYYEEEERQRGNFPDRFSGHQFPNYSSELNVNALLLGDSALYLCASKNLWTDSENIQYFGAGTRLSVL.

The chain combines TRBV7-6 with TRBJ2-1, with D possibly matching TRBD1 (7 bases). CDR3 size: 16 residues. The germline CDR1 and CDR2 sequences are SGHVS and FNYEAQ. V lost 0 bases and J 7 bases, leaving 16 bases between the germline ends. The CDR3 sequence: CASSLARGTSGNEQFF. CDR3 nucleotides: TGTGCCAGCAGCTTAGCCAGGGGGACTTCAGGGAATGAGCAGTTCTTC.

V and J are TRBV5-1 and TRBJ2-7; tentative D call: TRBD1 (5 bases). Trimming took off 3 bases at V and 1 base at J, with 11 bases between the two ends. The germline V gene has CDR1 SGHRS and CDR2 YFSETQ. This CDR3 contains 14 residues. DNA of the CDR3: TGCGCCAGCAGCTCCCGACAGTCTTCCTACGAGCAGTACTTC. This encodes CASSSRQSSYEQYF. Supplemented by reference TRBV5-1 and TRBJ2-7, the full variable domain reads KAGVTQTPRYLIKTRGQQVTLSCSPISGHRSVSWYQQTPGQGLQFLFEYFSETQRNKGNFPGRFSGRQFSNSRSEMNVSTLELGDSALYLCASSSRQSSYEQYFGPGTRLTVT.

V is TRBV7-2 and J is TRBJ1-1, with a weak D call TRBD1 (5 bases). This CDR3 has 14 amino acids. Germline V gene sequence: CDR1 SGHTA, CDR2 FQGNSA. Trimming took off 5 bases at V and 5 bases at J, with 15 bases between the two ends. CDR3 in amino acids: CASSPTTGGTEAFF. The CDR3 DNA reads TGTGCCAGCAGCCCCACCACAGGAGGTACTGAAGCTTTCTTT.

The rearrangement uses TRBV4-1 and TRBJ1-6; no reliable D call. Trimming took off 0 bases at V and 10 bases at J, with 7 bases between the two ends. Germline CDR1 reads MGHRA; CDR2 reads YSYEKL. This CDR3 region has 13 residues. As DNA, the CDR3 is TGCGCCAGCAGCCAAGATCCAGCCTCACCCCTCCACTTT. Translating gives CASSQDPASPLHF.

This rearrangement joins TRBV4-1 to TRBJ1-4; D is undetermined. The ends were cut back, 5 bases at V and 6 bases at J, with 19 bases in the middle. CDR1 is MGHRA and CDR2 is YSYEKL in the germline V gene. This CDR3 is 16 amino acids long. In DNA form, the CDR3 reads TGCGCCAGCAGCACCAAGACCGGGAGAGTGCATGAAAAACTGTTTTTT. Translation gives CASSTKTGRVHEKLFF.

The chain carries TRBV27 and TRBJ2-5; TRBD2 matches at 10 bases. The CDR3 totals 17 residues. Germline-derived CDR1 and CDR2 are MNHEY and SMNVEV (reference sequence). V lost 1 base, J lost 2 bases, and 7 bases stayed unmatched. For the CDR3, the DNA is TGTGCCAGCAGTTTATTATACCCACTAGCGGGACAAGAGACCCAGTACTTC. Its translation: CASSLLYPLAGQETQYF.

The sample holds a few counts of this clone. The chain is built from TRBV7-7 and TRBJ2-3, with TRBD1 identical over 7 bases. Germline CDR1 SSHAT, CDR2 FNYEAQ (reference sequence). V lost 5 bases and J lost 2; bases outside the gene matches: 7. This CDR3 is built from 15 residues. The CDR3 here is CASSPWTGITDTQYF. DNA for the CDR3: TGTGCCAGCAGCCCCTGGACAGGAATCACAGATACGCAGTATTTT. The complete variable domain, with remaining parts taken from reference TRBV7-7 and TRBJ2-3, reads GAGVSQSPRYKVTKRGQDVTLRCDPISSHATLYWYQQALGQGPEFLTYFNYEAQPDKSGLPSDRFSAERPEGSISTLTIQRTEQRDSAMYRCASSPWTGITDTQYFGPGTRLTVL.

The CDR3 bases are TGTGCCAGCAGTAGTACAGATACGCAGTATTTT. It translates to CASSSTDTQYF. The rearrangement joins TRBV28 to TRBJ2-3; D remains unclear. The CDR3 is 11 amino acids. CDR1 and CDR2 (germline): MDHEN, SYDVKM. Trimming pared 5 bases from V and 3 bases from J, leaving 3 bases between.